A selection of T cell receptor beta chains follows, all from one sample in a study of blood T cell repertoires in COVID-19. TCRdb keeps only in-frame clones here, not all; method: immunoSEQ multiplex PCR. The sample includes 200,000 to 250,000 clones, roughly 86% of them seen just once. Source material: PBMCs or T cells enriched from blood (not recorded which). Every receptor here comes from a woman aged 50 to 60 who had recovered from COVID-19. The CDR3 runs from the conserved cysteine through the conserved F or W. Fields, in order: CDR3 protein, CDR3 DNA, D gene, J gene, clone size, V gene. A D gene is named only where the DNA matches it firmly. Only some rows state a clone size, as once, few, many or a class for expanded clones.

CASSLDSVRSTYEQYF,TGTGCCAGCAGCTTAGACAGTGTTAGAAGTACATACGAGCAGTACTTC,-,TRBJ2-7,-,TRBV7-9
CASSDSLYGYTF,TGTGCCAGCTCAGACAGTCTCTATGGCTACACCTTC,-,TRBJ1-2,once,TRBV18
CASRQGRVTDGGELFF,TGTGCCAGCAGGCAGGGTAGGGTCACGGACGGCGGGGAGCTGTTTTTT,-,TRBJ2-2,-,TRBV6-6
CASSQGLAGFYEQYF,TGTGCCAGCAGCCAAGGACTAGCGGGTTTCTACGAGCAGTACTTC,TRBD2,TRBJ2-7,-,TRBV3-1/TRBV3-2
CASSEGAGPFYEQYF,TGTGCCAGCAGTGAGGGCGCGGGGCCTTTTTACGAGCAGTACTTC,-,TRBJ2-7,-,TRBV6-1
CASSLRGATYNEQFF,TGTGCCAGCAGCCTCAGGGGGGCCACCTACAATGAGCAGTTCTTC,-,TRBJ2-1,-,TRBV5-5
CSVGGQGGTGELFF,TGCAGCGTTGGGGGACAGGGAGGCACCGGGGAGCTGTTTTTT,TRBD1,TRBJ2-2,-,TRBV29-1
CASRPQGNNQPQHF,TGTGCCAGCAGGCCCCAGGGGAACAATCAGCCCCAGCATTTT,-,TRBJ1-5,-,TRBV6-5
CASSSGNYEQYF,TGCGCCAGCAGCTCAGGGAACTACGAGCAGTACTTC,-,TRBJ2-7,-,TRBV5-1
CASSEAQDRTSGNTIYF,TGTGCCAGCAGCGAAGCCCAAGACAGGACCTCTGGAAACACCATATATTTT,-,TRBJ1-3,-,TRBV14
CASRKTSGSYHEQFF,TGTGCCAGCAGAAAAACTAGCGGGAGTTACCATGAGCAGTTCTTC,TRBD2,TRBJ2-1,-,TRBV13
CASSTQTGTNEKLFF,TGTGCCAGCTCAACCCAGACAGGAACTAATGAAAAACTGTTTTTT,-,TRBJ1-4,-,TRBV18
CASSLITERGYTF,TGTGCCAGCAGCTTGATTACAGAACGGGGCTACACCTTC,-,TRBJ1-2,-,TRBV7-2
CASSFHTKSAGELFF,TGTGCCAGCAGTTTCCATACAAAGTCTGCCGGGGAGCTGTTTTTT,-,TRBJ2-2,-,TRBV28
CASSPPETSLIDEQYF,TGCGCCAGCAGTCCCCCCGAGACTAGCCTGATAGACGAGCAGTACTTC,TRBD2,TRBJ2-7,few,TRBV4-1
CSAMRQSNTEAFF,TGCAGCGCCATGAGGCAATCAAACACTGAAGCTTTCTTT,-,TRBJ1-1,-,TRBV29-1
CASSQTGAEGTEAFF,TGCGCCAGCAGCCAAACAGGTGCCGAAGGCACTGAAGCTTTCTTT,-,TRBJ1-1,once,TRBV4-3
CATSRDRVARGYDGYTF,TGTGCCACCAGCAGAGATAGGGTGGCCAGGGGTTACGATGGCTACACCTTC,-,TRBJ1-2,few,TRBV15
CASSPPRHYGYTF,TGTGCCAGCTCACCACCCAGGCACTATGGCTACACCTTC,-,TRBJ1-2,-,TRBV18
CASSYRAGSYGYTF,TGCGCCAGCAGCTACAGGGCTGGGAGCTATGGCTACACCTTC,-,TRBJ1-2,-,TRBV5-1
CASSPDRGNTEAFF,TGTGCCAGCTCACCGGACAGGGGGAACACTGAAGCTTTCTTT,TRBD1,TRBJ1-1,-,TRBV18
CASSQSENTIYF,TGTGCCAGCAGTCAAAGTGAGAACACCATATATTTT,-,TRBJ1-3,-,TRBV13
CASSLEGRGDYEQYF,TGCGCCAGCAGCTTGGAAGGGAGGGGAGACTACGAGCAGTACTTC,TRBD2,TRBJ2-7,-,TRBV5-1
CASSRGTGVDEQFF,TGCGCCAGCAGCCGTGGGACAGGGGTGGATGAGCAGTTCTTC,TRBD1,TRBJ2-1,-,TRBV4-3
CASSTETGNPYEQYF,TGTGCCAGCAGCACCGAGACAGGGAACCCTTACGAGCAGTACTTC,-,TRBJ2-7,once,TRBV21-1
CAWKVSAGPNEKLFF,TGTGCCTGGAAAGTGTCTGCGGGCCCTAATGAAAAACTGTTTTTT,-,TRBJ1-4,once,TRBV30
CAISAGTGLLSYEQYF,TGTGCCATCAGTGCCGGGACAGGCCTACTCTCCTACGAGCAGTACTTC,TRBD1,TRBJ2-7,-,TRBV10-3
CASSFDGRGNTEAFF,TGTGCCAGCAGTTTCGACGGGAGAGGGAACACTGAAGCTTTCTTT,-,TRBJ1-1,-,TRBV27
CASSKLYGTDTQYF,TGTGCCAGCAGCAAGCTTTATGGCACAGATACGCAGTATTTT,-,TRBJ2-3,once,TRBV7-3
CASSYRGQGLAGELFF,TGTGCCAGCAGTTACCGGGGACAGGGTTTGGCCGGGGAGCTGTTTTTT,TRBD1,TRBJ2-2,-,TRBV6-5
CASSSLAGGVNEQFF,TGTGCCAGCAGTTCCCTAGCGGGAGGGGTCAATGAGCAGTTCTTC,TRBD2,TRBJ2-1,once,TRBV27
CASSQEVLAGAGDTQYF,TGTGCCAGCAGCCAAGAGGTACTAGCGGGAGCCGGAGATACGCAGTATTTT,TRBD2,TRBJ2-3,-,TRBV3-1/TRBV3-2
CATDDRGTTEAFF,TGTGCCACCGACGACAGGGGCACCACTGAAGCTTTCTTT,TRBD1,TRBJ1-1,-,TRBV19
CASSQGAGLNQPQHF,TGCGCCAGCAGCCAGGGTGCGGGTCTGAATCAGCCCCAGCATTTT,-,TRBJ1-5,once,TRBV4-1
CASSRDRANSPLHF,TGTGCCAGCAGCCGGGACAGGGCAAATTCACCCCTCCACTTT,TRBD1,TRBJ1-6,-,TRBV7-6
CASSTGQPNTEAFF,TGTGCCAGCAGTACCGGACAGCCGAACACTGAAGCTTTCTTT,-,TRBJ1-1,once,TRBV27
CASSYDRGTDEQYF,TGCGCCAGCAGTTACGACAGGGGTACCGACGAGCAGTACTTC,TRBD1,TRBJ2-7,-,TRBV5-1
CASSIPQSYEQYF,TGTGCCAGTAGTATCCCCCAGTCCTACGAGCAGTACTTC,-,TRBJ2-7,-,TRBV19
CASSWDFYEQYF,TGCGCCAGCAGCTGGGACTTCTACGAGCAGTACTTC,-,TRBJ2-7,few,TRBV5-1
CASSQQGAISTDTQYF,TGTGCCAGCAGCCAACAGGGGGCTATAAGCACAGATACGCAGTATTTT,TRBD1,TRBJ2-3,-,TRBV7-9
CASSQGQGGYQETQYF,TGTGCCAGCAGCCAGGGACAGGGGGGATATCAAGAGACCCAGTACTTC,TRBD1,TRBJ2-5,-,TRBV27
CASPSQSGLGYTF,TGTGCCAGCCCTTCGCAGAGCGGTTTAGGCTACACCTTC,-,TRBJ1-2,-,TRBV7-9
CASSLRETDTQYF,TGTGCCAGCAGTTTACGCGAAACAGATACGCAGTATTTT,-,TRBJ2-3,-,TRBV27
CASSQEGVGRGSNQPQHF,TGCGCCAGCAGCCAAGAAGGCGTTGGCAGGGGAAGCAATCAGCCCCAGCATTTT,-,TRBJ1-5,-,TRBV4-1
CASSPGYEQYF,TGTGCCAGCAGTCCCGGCTACGAGCAGTACTTC,-,TRBJ2-7,-,TRBV12-3/TRBV12-4
CASSEFSVAKAFF,TGTGCCAGCAGTGAATTCAGCGTGGCTAAAGCTTTCTTT,-,TRBJ1-1,once,TRBV6-1
CASSQVANANTGELFF,TGCGCCAGCAGCCAAGTAGCCAACGCGAACACCGGGGAGCTGTTTTTT,-,TRBJ2-2,-,TRBV4-1
CASSLSPDWGESTNEKLFF,TGTGCCAGCAGTTTATCACCGGATTGGGGAGAATCGACTAATGAAAAACTGTTTTTT,-,TRBJ1-4,few,TRBV28
CASSEDRAHPYEQYF,TGTGCCAGCAGTGAAGACAGGGCCCACCCCTACGAGCAGTACTTC,-,TRBJ2-7,few,TRBV6-1
CATSDFDGGEQYF,TGTGCCACCAGTGATTTCGACGGGGGCGAGCAGTACTTC,-,TRBJ2-7,-,TRBV24-1
CASSSAGSSSYEQYF,TGTGCCAGTAGTTCCGCGGGTTCTAGCTCCTACGAGCAGTACTTC,-,TRBJ2-7,once,TRBV19
CASRPTSGRSYNEQFF,TGTGCCAGCAGGCCAACTAGCGGCCGCTCCTACAATGAGCAGTTCTTC,TRBD2,TRBJ2-1,few,TRBV7-9
CASKAVGGVRDEQYF,TGTGCCAGCAAGGCCGTCGGGGGGGTGCGGGACGAGCAGTACTTC,TRBD2,TRBJ2-7,-,TRBV3-1/TRBV3-2
CASSQTGVAYGYTF,TGTGCCAGCAGCCAGACAGGGGTTGCCTATGGCTACACCTTC,TRBD1,TRBJ1-2,few,TRBV7-8
CASTRKSAGTGYSYTF,TGTGCCAGTACCAGGAAATCCGCCGGGACAGGGTATAGCTACACCTTC,TRBD1,TRBJ1-2,-,TRBV19
CAWTRDRGNYGYTF,TGTGCCTGGACCCGGGACAGGGGGAACTATGGCTACACCTTC,TRBD1,TRBJ1-2,-,TRBV30
CAWSREDSRGYTF,TGTGCCTGGAGTAGAGAGGACAGCAGAGGCTACACCTTC,-,TRBJ1-2,-,TRBV30